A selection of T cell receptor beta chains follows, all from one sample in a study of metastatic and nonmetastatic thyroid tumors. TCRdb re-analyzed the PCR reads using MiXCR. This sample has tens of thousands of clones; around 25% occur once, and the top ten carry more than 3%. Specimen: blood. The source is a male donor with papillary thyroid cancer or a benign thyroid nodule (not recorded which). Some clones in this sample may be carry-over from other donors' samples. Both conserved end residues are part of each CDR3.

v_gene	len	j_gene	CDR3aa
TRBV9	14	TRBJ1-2	CASSVGSAHYGYTF
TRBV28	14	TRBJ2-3	CAGGTSRHTDTQYF
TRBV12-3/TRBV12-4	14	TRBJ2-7	CASSYRGEIYEQYF
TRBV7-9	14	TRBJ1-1	CASSGPGQNTEAFF
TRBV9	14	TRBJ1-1	CASSYTEANTEAFF
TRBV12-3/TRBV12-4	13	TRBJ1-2	CASSHTGGGGYTF
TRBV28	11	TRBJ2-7	CASTAGREQYF
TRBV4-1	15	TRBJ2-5	CASSQWDSEGETQYF
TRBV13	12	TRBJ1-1	CASSPRGTEAFF
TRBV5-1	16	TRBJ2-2	CASSLEGRGLAGELFF
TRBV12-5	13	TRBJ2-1	CASGLETSGKQFF
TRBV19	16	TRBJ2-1	CASSIAGFSSYNEQFF
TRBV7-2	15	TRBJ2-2	CASRVISANTGELFF
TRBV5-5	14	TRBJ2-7	CASSISGQGYEQYF
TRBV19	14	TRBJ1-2	CASSIETGVEGYTF
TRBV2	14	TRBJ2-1	CASSDSSSPGVRIF
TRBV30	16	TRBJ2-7	CAWRKLTWFTTYEQYF
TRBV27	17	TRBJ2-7	CASRIGQGGISPYEQYF
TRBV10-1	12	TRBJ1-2	CASNRTAEGYTF
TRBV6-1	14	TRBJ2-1	CASSRREAYNEQFF
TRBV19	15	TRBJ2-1	CASSREASGLYEQFF
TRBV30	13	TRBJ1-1	CACTLDSNTEAFF
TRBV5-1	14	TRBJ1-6	CASSVSSYNSPLHF
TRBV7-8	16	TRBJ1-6	CASSLSAGSGDSPLHF
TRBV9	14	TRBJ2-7	CASSEGDGDYEQYF
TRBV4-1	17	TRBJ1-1	CASSLNPGQVVNTEAFF
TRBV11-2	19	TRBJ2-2	CASSLNRASGRWNTGELFF
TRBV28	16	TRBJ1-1	CASSSPVGGGNTEAFF
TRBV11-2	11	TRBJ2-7	CASSHYYEQYF
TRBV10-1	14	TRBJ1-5	CASSAGGFGQPQHF
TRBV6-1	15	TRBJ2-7	CASSSSGVTAYEQYF
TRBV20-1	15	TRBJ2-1	CSARVIAGFWCEQFF
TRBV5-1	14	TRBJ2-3	CASSRTGGTDTQYF
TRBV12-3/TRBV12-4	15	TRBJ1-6	CASSLTGGGHSPLHF
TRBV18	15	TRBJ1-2	CASSPPGTSNYGYTF
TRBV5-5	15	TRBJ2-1	CASSLILRAYNEQFF